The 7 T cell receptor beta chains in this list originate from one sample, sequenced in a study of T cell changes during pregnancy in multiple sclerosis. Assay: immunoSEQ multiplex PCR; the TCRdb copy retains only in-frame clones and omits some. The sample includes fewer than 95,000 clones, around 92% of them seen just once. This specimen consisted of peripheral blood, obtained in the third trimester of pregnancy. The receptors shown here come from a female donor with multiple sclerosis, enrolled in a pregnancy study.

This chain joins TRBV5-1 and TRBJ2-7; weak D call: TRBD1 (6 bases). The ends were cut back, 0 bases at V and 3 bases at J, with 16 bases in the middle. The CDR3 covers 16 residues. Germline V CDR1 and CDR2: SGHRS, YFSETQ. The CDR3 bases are TGCGCCAGCAGCTTGGGTGTAGGGGGAATATTCTACGAGCAGTACTTC. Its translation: CASSLGVGGIFYEQYF.

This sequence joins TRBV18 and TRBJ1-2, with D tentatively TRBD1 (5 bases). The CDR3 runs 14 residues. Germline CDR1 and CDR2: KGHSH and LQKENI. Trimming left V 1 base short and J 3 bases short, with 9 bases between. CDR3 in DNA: TGTGCCAGCTCACCACAGGGGTATGACTATGGCTACACCTTC. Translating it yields CASSPQGYDYGYTF.

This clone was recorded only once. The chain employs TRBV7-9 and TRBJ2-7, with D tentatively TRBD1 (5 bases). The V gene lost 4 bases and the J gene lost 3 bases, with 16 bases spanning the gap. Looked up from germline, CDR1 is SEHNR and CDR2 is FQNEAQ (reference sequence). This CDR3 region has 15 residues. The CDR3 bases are TGTGCCAGCAGCTCTATGGGGCTAGGGTACTACGAGCAGTACTTC. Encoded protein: CASSSMGLGYYEQYF.

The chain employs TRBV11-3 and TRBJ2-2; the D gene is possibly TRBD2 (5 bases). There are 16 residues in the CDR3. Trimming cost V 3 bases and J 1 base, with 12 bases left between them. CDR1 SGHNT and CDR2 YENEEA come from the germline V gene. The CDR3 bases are TGTGCCAGCAGCTTGGCAGGCGGACTGAACACCGGGGAGCTGTTTTTT. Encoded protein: CASSLAGGLNTGELFF.

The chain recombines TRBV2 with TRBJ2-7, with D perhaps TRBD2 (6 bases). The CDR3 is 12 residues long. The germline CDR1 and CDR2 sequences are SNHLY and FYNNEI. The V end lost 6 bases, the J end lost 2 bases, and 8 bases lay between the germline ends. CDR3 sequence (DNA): TGTGCCAGCAGGGGGGGTACCTACGAGCAGTACTTC. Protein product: CASRGGTYEQYF.

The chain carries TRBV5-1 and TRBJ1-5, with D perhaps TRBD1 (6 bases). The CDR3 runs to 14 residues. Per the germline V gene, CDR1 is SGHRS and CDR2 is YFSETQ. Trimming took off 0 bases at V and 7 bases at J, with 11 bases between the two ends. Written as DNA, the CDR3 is TGCGCCAGCAGCTTGGTAGTGGGGGCACAGCCCCAGCATTTT. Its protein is CASSLVVGAQPQHF.

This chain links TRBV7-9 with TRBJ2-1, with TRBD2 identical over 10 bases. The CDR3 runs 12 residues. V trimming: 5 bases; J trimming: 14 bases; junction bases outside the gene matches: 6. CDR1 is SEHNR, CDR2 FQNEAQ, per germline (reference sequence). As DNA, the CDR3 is TGTGCCAGCAGCCCATCTAGCGGGAGTAAGTTCTTC. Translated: CASSPSSGSKFF.